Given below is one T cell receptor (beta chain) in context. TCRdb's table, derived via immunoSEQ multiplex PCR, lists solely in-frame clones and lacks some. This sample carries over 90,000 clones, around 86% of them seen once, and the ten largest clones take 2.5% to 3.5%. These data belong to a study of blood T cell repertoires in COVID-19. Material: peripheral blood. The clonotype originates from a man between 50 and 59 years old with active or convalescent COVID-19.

The CDR3 region has the DNA TGTGCCAGCAGTGGGTCGGGGAACCCCTATCAGCCCCAGCATTTT. Translation: CASSGSGNPYQPQHF. This chain uses TRBV2 with TRBJ1-5, with unresolved D. The V end lost 4 bases, the J end lost 5 bases, and 15 bases lay between the germline ends. This CDR3 spans 15 amino acids. Germline V CDR1 and CDR2: SNHLY, FYNNEI.